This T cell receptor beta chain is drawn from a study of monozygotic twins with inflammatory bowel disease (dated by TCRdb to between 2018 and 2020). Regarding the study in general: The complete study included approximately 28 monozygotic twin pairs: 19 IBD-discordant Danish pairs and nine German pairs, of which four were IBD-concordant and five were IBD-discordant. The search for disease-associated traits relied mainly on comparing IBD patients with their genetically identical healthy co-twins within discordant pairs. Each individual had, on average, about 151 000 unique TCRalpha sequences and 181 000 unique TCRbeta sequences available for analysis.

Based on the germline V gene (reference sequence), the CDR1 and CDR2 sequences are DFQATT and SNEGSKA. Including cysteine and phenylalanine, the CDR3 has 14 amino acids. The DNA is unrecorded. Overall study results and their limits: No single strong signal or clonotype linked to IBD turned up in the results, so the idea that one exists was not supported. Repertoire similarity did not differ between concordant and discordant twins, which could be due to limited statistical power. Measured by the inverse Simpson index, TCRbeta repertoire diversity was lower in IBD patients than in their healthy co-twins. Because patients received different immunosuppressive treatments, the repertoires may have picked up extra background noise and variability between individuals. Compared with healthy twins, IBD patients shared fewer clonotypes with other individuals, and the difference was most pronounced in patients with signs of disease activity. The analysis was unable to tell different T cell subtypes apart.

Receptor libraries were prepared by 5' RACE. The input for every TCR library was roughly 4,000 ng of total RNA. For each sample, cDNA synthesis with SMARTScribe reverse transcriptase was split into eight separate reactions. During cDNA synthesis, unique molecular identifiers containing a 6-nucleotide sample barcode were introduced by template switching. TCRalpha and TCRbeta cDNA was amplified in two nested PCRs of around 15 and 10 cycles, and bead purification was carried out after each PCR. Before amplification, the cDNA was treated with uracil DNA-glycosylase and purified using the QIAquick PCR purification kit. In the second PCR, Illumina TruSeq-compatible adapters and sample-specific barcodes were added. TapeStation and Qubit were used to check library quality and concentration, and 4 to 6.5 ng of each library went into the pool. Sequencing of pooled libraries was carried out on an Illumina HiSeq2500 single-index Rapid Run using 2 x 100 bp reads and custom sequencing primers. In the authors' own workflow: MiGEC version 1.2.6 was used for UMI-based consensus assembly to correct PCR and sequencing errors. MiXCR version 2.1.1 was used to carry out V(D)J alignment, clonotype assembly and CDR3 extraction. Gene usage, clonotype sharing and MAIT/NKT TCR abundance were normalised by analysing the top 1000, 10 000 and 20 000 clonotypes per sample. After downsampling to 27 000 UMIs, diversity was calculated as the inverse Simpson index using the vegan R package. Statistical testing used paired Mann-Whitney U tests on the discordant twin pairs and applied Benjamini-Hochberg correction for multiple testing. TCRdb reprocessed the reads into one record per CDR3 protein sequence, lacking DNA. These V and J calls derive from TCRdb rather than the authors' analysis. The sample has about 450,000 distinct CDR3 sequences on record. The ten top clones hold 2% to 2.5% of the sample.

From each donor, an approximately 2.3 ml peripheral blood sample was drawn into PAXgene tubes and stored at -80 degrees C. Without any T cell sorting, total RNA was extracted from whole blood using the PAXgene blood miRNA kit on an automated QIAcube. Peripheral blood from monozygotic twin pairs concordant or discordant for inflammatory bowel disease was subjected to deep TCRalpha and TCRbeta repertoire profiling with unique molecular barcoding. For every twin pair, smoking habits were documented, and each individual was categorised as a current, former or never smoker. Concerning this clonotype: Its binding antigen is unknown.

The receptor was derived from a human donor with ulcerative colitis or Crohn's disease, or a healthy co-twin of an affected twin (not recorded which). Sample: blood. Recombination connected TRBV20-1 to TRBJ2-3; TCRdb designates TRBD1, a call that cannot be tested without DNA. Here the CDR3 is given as CSQEQGALGDTQYF.